The rows below give T cell receptor beta chains drawn from one sample of a study of sequential checkpoint blockade in melanoma. The assay was immunoSEQ multiplex PCR, and TCRdb's table has in-frame clones only and misses some. Among 2,600 or so clones, under 25% were seen once, and the ten largest hold 16%. The material sequenced was tumor tissue (inferred from file names), taken from a patient given nivolumab and ipilimumab in sequence. The receptors originated from a human donor with melanoma. Both conserved end residues are part of each CDR3. Fields, in order: D gene, V gene, J gene, clone size, CDR3 protein, CDR3 DNA. A D gene is named only where the DNA matches it firmly. The size of a clone is reported for some rows only, either as once, few or many, or as a class for expanded clones.

-	TRBV9	TRBJ2-1	few	CASSVGASGSYNEQFF	TGTGCCAGCAGCGTAGGGGCCTCCGGGTCCTACAATGAGCAGTTCTTC
-	TRBV7-1	TRBJ1-2	few	CASSPWGDYGYTF	TGTGCCAGCAGCCCCTGGGGGGACTATGGCTACACCTTC
TRBD2	TRBV29-1	TRBJ2-1	-	CSVQSGGAYNEQFF	TGCAGCGTACAAAGCGGGGGGGCTTACAATGAGCAGTTCTTC
-	TRBV6-8	TRBJ2-7	medium-sized	CASSLIPAGEQYF	TGTGCCAGCAGTCTTATCCCGGCGGGAGAGCAGTACTTC
-	TRBV6-8	TRBJ2-2	few	CASSERLGPGELFF	TGTGCCAGCAGTGAGCGACTGGGACCCGGGGAGCTGTTTTTT
TRBD1	TRBV18	TRBJ1-3	-	CASSPLTGFGNTIYF	TGTGCCAGCTCACCACTGACAGGGTTTGGAAACACCATATATTTT
TRBD1	TRBV29-1	TRBJ2-1	-	CSVEGGTGDLFRYNEQFF	TGCAGCGTTGAAGGGGGGACAGGGGATCTATTCCGCTACAATGAGCAGTTCTTC
-	TRBV11-3	TRBJ1-1	-	CASSLVGGRGSAEAFF	TGTGCCAGCAGCTTAGTCGGGGGGCGCGGTTCGGCTGAAGCTTTCTTT
-	TRBV11-3	TRBJ2-1	few	CASSLEAPGSYNEQFF	TGTGCCAGCAGCTTAGAGGCCCCTGGCTCCTACAATGAGCAGTTCTTC
TRBD1	TRBV5-1	TRBJ1-1	-	CASSLDGTGGTEAFF	TGCGCCAGCAGCTTGGACGGAACAGGGGGGACTGAAGCTTTCTTT
TRBD2	TRBV11-3	TRBJ2-1	few	CASSTLTGGPDNEQFF	TGTGCCAGCAGCACCCTAACGGGAGGGCCCGACAATGAGCAGTTCTTC
-	TRBV11-3	TRBJ2-5	-	CASRPWSLVETQYF	TGTGCCAGCCGACCTTGGAGCTTGGTAGAGACCCAGTACTTC
TRBD1	TRBV23-1	TRBJ2-2	few	CASSPRTGGDTNTGELFF	TGCGCCAGCAGCCCCCGGACAGGGGGGGATACGAACACCGGGGAGCTGTTTTTT
-	TRBV15	TRBJ1-5	few	CATSRHGQTSNQPQHF	TGTGCCACCAGCAGACACGGACAGACTAGCAATCAGCCCCAGCATTTT
-	TRBV9	TRBJ2-3	-	CASSGGSSADTQYF	TGTGCCAGCAGCGGCGGAAGCTCGGCAGATACGCAGTATTTT
TRBD2	TRBV6-8	TRBJ2-3	few	CATAGTSGGGTDTQYF	TGTGCCACCGCCGGGACTAGCGGGGGAGGCACAGATACGCAGTATTTT